This TCR beta chain stems from a study of Ad26.COV2.S vaccination and SARS-CoV-2 variants. Across the whole study: Into the muscle, Ad26.COV2.S was dosed once or twice, 56 days apart. Study-wide results and limits: Whether participants received vaccine or placebo, their non-spike TCR breadth was similar. Ad26.COV2.S recipients had broader spike-specific TCRs (P = 0.0014).

V dropped 2 bases and J dropped 2 bases, with 13 bases sitting between them. Germline CDR1 and CDR2: SGHRS and YFSETQ. CDR3 length: 15 residues. In the case of this clone: Antigen: not known.

Sample treatment: around 19 received Ad26.COV2.S at low or high dose, single or two shots; about 5 received placebo; per-sample allocation not given. Day 63 after the first vaccine or placebo injection was the time point for sampling. Only in-frame clones appear in the TCRdb table, and some are missing; sequencing was by immunoSEQ multiplex PCR. This table holds roughly 320,000 clones, around 86% found once. The chain combines TRBV5-1 with TRBJ1-2, with TRBD1 as a possible D gene (5 bases). This sequence originates from a person between 18 and 60 years old who received the Ad26.COV2.S COVID-19 vaccine or a placebo. Material: peripheral blood, obtained in a trial of Ad26.COV2.S vaccine versus placebo. DNA of the CDR3: TGCGCCAGCAGCTTCGAAGGGGCGATAAACTATGGCTACACCTTC. Its translation: CASSFEGAINYGYTF.